This TCR beta chain was identified during a study of cytomegalovirus exposure and HLA in healthy donors (dated 2017 in TCRdb). As for the study more broadly: According to a later analysis, one platform produced both the roughly 120 validation repertoires and the approximately 670 repertoires of the first cohort. The study aimed to test whether cataloging public T cell receptors could reveal signatures of past pathogen exposure. The study combined high-throughput TCR immunosequencing, statistical association of individual TCRs with disease status, and machine learning to predict cytomegalovirus infection status. In addition to the first cohort of 666 subjects, a separate validation cohort of 130 or so different subjects was used.

General conclusions and limits of the study: It was suggested by the authors that the approach could potentially be generalized to other disease states and immunological phenotypes. In a later analysis, TCRs clustered in the first cohort were found to also tend to co-occur in the roughly 130 validation repertoires, with approximately 95% of cluster scores above 0. In vitro tests confirmed that a few of the cytomegalovirus-associated TCR beta chains recognize cytomegalovirus antigens. A later analysis had no HLA typing for the validation cohort, so co-occurrence there was scored across all 130 or so repertoires. The study listed 150 to 200 TCR beta chains as associated with cytomegalovirus. The classifier was reported to diagnose cytomegalovirus status with high specificity and sensitivity in both the original cohort and the validation cohort. Most TCR sequences were seen in very few donors, while some public TCRs were found in many individuals.

Library method: the immunoSEQ multiplex PCR assay. The paper's processing steps were these. To diagnose cytomegalovirus status from the catalog of TCR beta chain sequences, a statistical classification framework was built. The table was pulled from immuneACCESS by TCRdb, which kept in-frame rearrangements only. Such tables lose some clones; where checked, under half of the loss comes from unresolved V genes, and the rest has no known cause. V and J calls and clone size follow that table, whereas D and trimming were derived from the DNA. This sample holds fewer than 250,000 clones; more than 75% were observed only once. The top ten clones comprise roughly 2.5% of the sample. Unmatched junction bases come to 4, with V trimmed by 2 bases and J by 3 bases. The cysteine opens and the phenylalanine closes a CDR3 of 15 amino acids. The kept DNA is CDR3 alone, 45 bases in frame from the first base. The germline V gene gives CDR1 as LGHNA and CDR2 as YSLEER.

Separate from the roughly 660-subject first cohort, the validation cohort of roughly 110 subjects was the group to which the donors belonged. With respect to this clone: Its recognized antigen is unknown. Per-base qualities were not stored, and no clone one base away is much larger.

The TCR sequence derives from a man younger than 30 in good health and CMV-seronegative. Source material: PBMCs. Here the chain combines TRBV4-3 and TRBJ2-7, and 10 bases in between align with TRBD1. Here the CDR3 is given as CASSQPRTGGYEQYF. The bases are TGCGCCAGCAGCCAACCTCGGACAGGGGGCTACGAGCAGTACTTC.